The source of this T cell receptor beta chain is a study of neurological immune-mediated disorders. Study-wide results and limits: Neither clinical nor MRI features were associated with the multiple sclerosis repertoire cluster. None of the CDR3 amino acid sequences in expanded clones turned up in more than one subject, which points to private repertoires in all groups. Repertoires from 18 of 34 multiple sclerosis patients grouped phylogenetically into a related-CDR3 cluster, suggesting a possible signature.

This clonotype has ten or more counts. The antigen is unknown. The CDR3 covers 14 residues. V was trimmed by 7 bases and J by 3 bases, leaving 12 bases between them. Germline V gene data show CDR1 as SGHAT and CDR2 as FQNNGV. Time point: longitudinal time-point 3. Preparation of the unsorted libraries drew on 2 million PBMCs stored at -80 C. Each CDR3 protein is one row after TCRdb ran MiXCR on the 5' RACE reads. The sample holds about 84,000 distinct CDR3 sequences, 4.3% seen once. Sequences were obtained from PBMCs. The J gene is TRBJ2-2, the V gene TRBV11-2, with no clear D. The receptor was derived from a woman aged 60-70 years with multiple sclerosis. The CDR3: CASNLGVHTGELFF. The CDR3 nucleotides read TGTGCCAGCAACTTGGGCGTCCACACCGGGGAGCTGTTTTTT.